These 17 T cell receptor beta chains originate from one sample sequenced in a study of metastatic and nonmetastatic thyroid tumors. Nobody among the patients had been given any treatment before thyroid surgery. TCRdb re-processed the PCR reads through MiXCR. The table lists some 21,000 clones, 20% of them singletons. Sequenced sample: blood. The receptor source for this set is a female donor with papillary thyroid cancer or a benign thyroid nodule (not recorded which). Some clones in this sample may be carry-over from other donors' samples.

The chain employs TRBV2 and TRBJ2-1; no reliable D call. With 0 bases removed from V and 4 bases from J, the gap between germline ends came to 19 bases. From germline, CDR1 is SNHLY and CDR2 FYNNEI. This CDR3 comprises 18 residues. The CDR3 DNA reads as TGTGCCAGCAGTGAAGCGCTTGTGGCGGTAGAGAAATACAATGAGCAGTTCTTC. Translating gives CASSEALVAVEKYNEQFF.

This clone showed up many times. The sample has other DNA sequences that encode this CDR3 too. CDR3 in amino acids: CSASDRSSHQPQHF. CDR3 nucleotides: TGCAGTGCTAGTGACCGATCATCGCATCAGCCCCAGCATTTT. The rearrangement uses TRBV20-1 and TRBJ1-5; D ambiguous. CDR3 length: 14 amino acids. The V gene lost 3 bases and the J gene lost 5 bases, with 14 bases spanning the gap. Germline V CDR1 and CDR2: DFQATT, SNEGSKA (reference sequence).

The table lists this clone with many counts. The chain employs TRBV3-1 and TRBJ2-7; tentatively, D is TRBD2 (6 bases). Germline V lookup: CDR1 LGHDT, CDR2 YNNKEL (reference sequence). The CDR3 runs to 13 residues. V lost 1 base and J lost 6, with 10 bases in between. CDR3 region: CASSQAGEFEQYF. Written as DNA, the CDR3 is TGTGCCAGCAGCCAAGCGGGAGAGTTCGAGCAGTACTTC.

This clone came up many times. The chain couples TRBV15 to TRBJ1-1, with no clear D. The CDR3 covers 18 residues. Trimming shortened V by 0 bases and J by 0 bases, and 17 bases separated the two germline ends. Germline CDR1 is LNHNV and CDR2 is YYDKDF (reference sequence). CDR3 DNA sequence: TGTGCCACCAGCAGAGATGGTAGCTGGCTGTCCCTGAACACTGAAGCTTTCTTT. This gives the protein CATSRDGSWLSLNTEAFF.

This clone was seen only a few times. This chain links TRBV6-1 with TRBJ1-1, with 7 positions matching TRBD1. Germline V gives CDR1 MNHNS, CDR2 SASEGT. After removal of 6 bases from V and 3 bases from J, the junction contained 4 bases not matched to a gene. CDR3 length: 13 residues. The CDR3 nucleotides are TGTGCCAGCAGGGTTCAGGGGGACACTGAAGCTTTCTTT. Its translation is CASRVQGDTEAFF.

This clone was counted ten times or more. This CDR3 reads CASSQEQAPKNIQYF. DNA of the CDR3: TGCGCCAGCAGCCAAGAACAGGCCCCCAAAAACATTCAGTACTTC. J is TRBJ2-4 and V is TRBV4-3; D is perhaps TRBD1 (5 bases). The CDR3 runs to 15 residues. The V gene lost 0 bases and the J gene lost 2 bases, with 8 bases spanning the gap. Germline V gene lookup returns CDR1 LGHNA and CDR2 YSLEER.

Many counts were recorded for this clone. This chain joins TRBV20-1 and TRBJ2-1; D may be TRBD1 or TRBD2 (5 bases each). Germline V CDR1 and CDR2: DFQATT, SNEGSKA (reference sequence). The CDR3 length is 13 residues. V lost 8 bases to trimming and J lost 5 bases, with 16 bases between them. The CDR3, as DNA: TGCAGTACAGAGGGGACCATCGACAATGAGCAGTTCTTC. This gives the protein CSTEGTIDNEQFF.

This clone has at least ten counts. The V and J genes are TRBV24-1 and TRBJ2-2, with unresolved D. The ends were cut back, 5 bases at V and 5 bases at J, with 8 bases in the middle. From germline, CDR1 is KGHDR and CDR2 SFDVKD. The CDR3 is 13 amino acids. The CDR3 is CATSVKVTGELFF. The DNA for the CDR3 is TGTGCCACCAGTGTAAAAGTTACCGGGGAGCTGTTTTTT.

In its sample, this clone was seen many times. This chain connects TRBV27 to TRBJ2-3; a possible D gene is TRBD2 (5 bases). CDR3 length: 17 amino acids. Looked up from germline, CDR1 is MNHEY and CDR2 is SMNVEV (reference sequence). Trimming left V 1 base short and J 0 bases short, with 14 bases between. CDR3 protein: CASSLFPRESSTDTQYF. CDR3 DNA: TGTGCCAGCAGTTTATTTCCCCGGGAATCTAGCACAGATACGCAGTATTTT.

This clone was picked up many times. J is TRBJ2-7 and V is TRBV19; 8 bases line up with TRBD1. This CDR3 is 17 amino acids long. With V trimmed by 1 base and J by 6 bases, 14 bases remained unmatched. Germline V CDR1 and CDR2: LNHDA, SQIVND (reference sequence). CDR3 region: CASSIVVRGRLSVEQYF. CDR3 nucleotides: TGTGCCAGTAGTATAGTGGTCAGGGGGCGTCTAAGCGTCGAGCAGTACTTC.

As concerns this clone: A single base separates this from a much larger clone, so it may be a read error. The chain employs TRBV7-9 and TRBJ1-2, with 7 bases identical to TRBD1. The germline V gene encodes CDR1 SEHNR and CDR2 FQNEAQ (reference sequence). The CDR3 consists of 14 residues. CDR3 region: CAGSPGTDVYGYTF. For the CDR3, the DNA is TGTGCCGGCAGCCCAGGGACAGATGTCTATGGCTACACCTTC.

In its sample, this clone was seen many times. The chain joins TRBV28 to TRBJ2-7; no definite D call. This CDR3 contains 15 residues. Trimming took 2 bases from V and 2 from J, leaving 13 bases between them. CDR1 is MDHEN, CDR2 SYDVKM, per germline. This CDR3 is CASSLGSRITYEQYF. CDR3 nucleotide sequence: TGTGCCAGCAGTTTAGGTTCGCGGATAACCTACGAGCAGTACTTC.

This clone is medium-sized within its sample. V usage is TRBV6-2 or TRBV6-3 and J usage is TRBJ1-1; D is unclear. The V gene lost 2 bases and the J gene lost 0 bases, with 1 base spanning the gap. The germline V gene encodes CDR1 MNHEY and CDR2 SVGEGT. This CDR3 contains 12 residues. The CDR3 coding sequence is TGTGCCAGCAGTTACCTGAACACTGAAGCTTTCTTT. Translation: CASSYLNTEAFF.

Regarding this clone: Compared with germline, one end of the junction differs, possibly owing to a read error. DNA for the CDR3: TGTGCCATCAGCCAAGGGTACGAGCAGTACTTC. This codes for CAISQGYEQYF. The V and J genes are TRBV14 and TRBJ2-7; no reliable D call. The CDR3 totals 11 residues. CDR1 is SGHDN and CDR2 is FVKESK in the germline V gene.

This clone was seen ten or more times. J is TRBJ1-1 and V is TRBV2; D remains ambiguous. Germline CDR1 is SNHLY and CDR2 is FYNNEI. This CDR3 region has 13 residues. Trimming left V 6 bases short and J 4 bases short, with 12 bases between. For the CDR3, the DNA is TGTGCCAGCAGGCTCGGACCCTCCACTGAAGCTTTCTTT. This encodes CASRLGPSTEAFF.

The V gene is TRBV9, the J gene TRBJ1-2, with D maybe TRBD1 (5 bases). The CDR3 is made up of 14 amino acids. With 0 bases removed from V and 4 bases from J, the gap between germline ends came to 10 bases. Germline V gene data show CDR1 as SGDLS and CDR2 as YYNGEE. The chain's CDR3 is CASSVGTNSYGYTF. For the CDR3, the DNA is TGTGCCAGCAGCGTAGGGACAAACAGCTATGGCTACACCTTC.

The sample holds many counts of this clone. CDR3 DNA: TGTGCCAGCAGTTTTAGGGCAGGGGGTAAATTACGGGTTAGTACTGAAGCTTTCTTT. Its translation is CASSFRAGGKLRVSTEAFF. V and J are TRBV28 and TRBJ1-1; TRBD1 matches 7 bases. V dropped 3 bases and J dropped 5; count of bases not matched to a gene: 21. The CDR3 spans 19 residues. Germline CDR1 MDHEN, CDR2 SYDVKM.